This T cell receptor beta chain was sequenced during a study of cytomegalovirus exposure and HLA in healthy donors. 13 Jbeta primers and 60 Vbeta primers were used for the PCR. TCRdb's copy holds only in-frame clones and misses some; the assay was immunoSEQ multiplex PCR. The sample consists of some 150,000 clones, approximately 80% of them appearing once. Comments on this clone: Its antigen remains unidentified.

CDR3 length: 17 residues. Trimming removed 4 bases at V and 0 bases at J, with 18 bases between. Germline-derived CDR1 and CDR2 are SGHRS and YFSETQ. General study findings and limits: In a later analysis, TCR association rates varied by HLA locus: DRB1 most, HLA-C fewest. Later analysis showed most CMV-associated TCR beta chains appearing HLA-restricted.

Sequencing used PBMCs. The chain couples TRBV5-1 to TRBJ2-3; no clear D gene. The source of this sequence is a male donor in good health and CMV-seronegative. CDR3 coding DNA: TGCGCCAGCAGCCGGCCCCCGGGTAGCAGCAGCACAGATACGCAGTATTTT. This translates into CASSRPPGSSSTDTQYF.